These 21 T cell receptor beta chains were sequenced from one sample in a study of T cells in localized non-small cell lung cancer. The assay was immunoSEQ multiplex PCR, and TCRdb's table has in-frame clones only and misses some. The sample lists tens of thousands of clones; roughly 84% were seen once. This specimen was peripheral blood, taken before any cancer treatment. These TCRs come from a female donor over 55 with stage I lung adenocarcinoma.

The rearrangement uses TRBV13 and TRBJ2-1, with 10 nucleotides matching TRBD2. Germline V gives CDR1 PRHDT, CDR2 FYEKMQ (reference sequence). This CDR3 has 15 residues. V was clipped by 1 base and J by 8 bases; unmatched bases: 5. CDR3 amino acids: CASSLAASGSYEQFF. In DNA, the CDR3 is TGTGCCAGCAGCTTAGCGGCTAGCGGGAGCTATGAGCAGTTCTTC.

The gene calls are TRBV7-6 and TRBJ2-7; 10 bases are shared with TRBD2. Germline V gene sequence: CDR1 SGHVS, CDR2 FNYEAQ. The CDR3 covers 14 residues. Trimming at V came to 4 bases and at J to 3 bases, leaving 3 bases not matched to a gene. The CDR3 is CASSYGTSDYEQYF. The CDR3 nucleotides read TGTGCCAGCAGCTACGGGACTAGCGACTACGAGCAGTACTTC.

The chain couples TRBV7-2 to TRBJ1-1, with 8 positions matching TRBD1. Germline CDR1 and CDR2: SGHTA and FQGNSA. Trimming removed 1 base from V and 5 bases from J; junction bases left unmatched: 0. This CDR3 contains 13 residues. The CDR3 is CASSLGTGTEAFF. The CDR3 DNA is TGTGCCAGCAGCTTAGGGACAGGGACTGAAGCTTTCTTT.

This sequence joins TRBV27 and TRBJ2-1; D remains ambiguous. V gave up 8 bases and J gave up 1 base, with 21 bases separating them. This CDR3 has 17 residues. Germline V CDR1 and CDR2: MNHEY, SMNVEV (reference sequence). CDR3 DNA sequence: TGTGCCAGCCCCCTTGGGCAGGTTAAGAGGTCCTACAATGAGCAGTTCTTC. Its translation: CASPLGQVKRSYNEQFF.

The chain carries TRBV5-1 and TRBJ2-7, with D tentatively TRBD2 (6 bases). V shed 0 bases and J shed 2 bases, with 12 bases lying between them. The germline gives CDR1 SGHRS, CDR2 YFSETQ. CDR3 length equals 15 residues. CDR3 in DNA: TGCGCCAGCAGCTTGGCCGGAGGGTCCCCCTACGAGCAGTACTTC. It is translated as CASSLAGGSPYEQYF.

This chain connects TRBV4-2 to TRBJ1-4, with D perhaps TRBD1 (5 bases). CDR1 and CDR2 from the germline V gene are LGHNA and YNFKEQ. The germline V and J ends were trimmed by 1 base and 5 bases, with 8 bases remaining between them. CDR3 size: 14 residues. The CDR3: CASSQVGANEKLFF. Written as DNA, the CDR3 is TGTGCCAGCAGCCAAGTTGGGGCCAATGAAAAACTGTTTTTT.

CDR3 DNA: TGTGCCAGCAGCCTCCACGGACAGGGGACGAATTCACCCCTCCACTTT. Translation: CASSLHGQGTNSPLHF. The chain carries TRBV7-3 and TRBJ1-6; 9 nucleotides align to TRBD1. The ends lost 5 bases at V and 7 bases at J; junction bases unmatched: 9. Germline V gene data show CDR1 as SGHTA and CDR2 as FQGTGA. This CDR3 contains 16 residues.

The V call is TRBV11-2, the J call TRBJ2-1, with TRBD2 matching 9 bases. The CDR3 sequence is 15 residues long. The germline gives CDR1 SGHAT, CDR2 FQNNGV. The junction had 6 bases not matched to a gene; V was cut back by 5 bases and J by 4 bases. Written as DNA, the CDR3 is TGTGCCAGCAGCGCCATAGCGGGGGCTTACAATGAGCAGTTCTTC. Amino acids: CASSAIAGAYNEQFF.

CDR3 amino acids: CASSLGTGTYTF. As DNA, the CDR3 is TGTGCCAGCAGCTTGGGGACAGGGACCTACACCTTC. The chain uses TRBV7-9 and TRBJ1-2, with 9 nucleotides matching TRBD1. Germline lookup yields CDR1 SEHNR and CDR2 FQNEAQ (reference sequence). The CDR3 extends over 12 amino acids. The V gene end was trimmed by 3 bases and the J gene end by 10 bases; junction bases not matched to a gene: 3.

The chain joins TRBV5-1 to TRBJ2-7; 7 nucleotides line up with TRBD2. Trimming took 1 base from V and 0 from J; bases not matched to a gene: 4. The CDR3 sequence is 15 residues long. Germline V gene lookup returns CDR1 SGHRS and CDR2 YFSETQ. CDR3 amino acids: CASSLTSEASYEQYF. The CDR3 coding sequence is TGCGCCAGCAGCTTGACTAGCGAGGCCTCCTACGAGCAGTACTTC.

The CDR3 protein is CASSEGVYQPQHF. The CDR3, as DNA: TGTGCCAGCAGTGAGGGGGTCTATCAGCCCCAGCATTTT. The chain links TRBV2 to TRBJ1-5; tentative D call: TRBD1 (5 bases). Germline V CDR1 and CDR2: SNHLY, FYNNEI. This CDR3 has 13 residues. Between the trimmed V and J ends, which lost 3 bases and 5 bases, there was a span of 8 bases.

Written as DNA, the CDR3 is TGTGCCAGCACCACTAGCGGTTCCTACGAGCAGTACTTC. It codes for CASTTSGSYEQYF. The gene calls are TRBV27 and TRBJ2-7; 8 bases map to TRBD2. V was pared by 7 bases and J by 1 base, with 3 bases of the junction left unmatched. The CDR3 is 13 residues long. Germline CDR1 MNHEY, CDR2 SMNVEV (reference sequence).

J is TRBJ2-5 and V is TRBV5-5; D is perhaps TRBD1 or TRBD2 (6 bases each). V was shortened by 2 bases and J by 8 bases, with 16 bases between the two germline ends. CDR1 is SGHKS and CDR2 is YYEKEE in the germline V gene (reference sequence). This CDR3 is built from 14 residues. The DNA of the CDR3 is TGTGCCAGCAGCTTAGACTGGGGGGCGGAAACCCAGTACTTC. It is translated as CASSLDWGAETQYF.

The chain uses TRBV11-3 and TRBJ1-1; D is unclear. From germline, CDR1 is SGHNT and CDR2 YENEEA. Between the trimmed V and J ends, which lost 3 bases and 0 bases, there was a span of 5 bases. This CDR3 spans 13 amino acids. CDR3 in DNA: TGTGCCAGCAGCTTCGCAGTGAACACTGAAGCTTTCTTT. It translates to CASSFAVNTEAFF.

The chain uses TRBV10-3 and TRBJ1-1; 7 nucleotides align to TRBD1. V shed 7 bases and J 1 base; nucleotides not matched to a gene: 3. Germline assignment: CDR1 ENHRY and CDR2 SYGVKD. CDR3 length equals 13 residues. CDR3 region: CAINRGENTEAFF. DNA for the CDR3: TGTGCCATCAACAGGGGCGAGAACACTGAAGCTTTCTTT.

The chain uses TRBV7-9 and TRBJ2-7; weak D call: TRBD1 (5 bases). The CDR3 length is 16 residues. Deletions cut 1 base from V and 2 bases from J, with 15 bases between. Germline V gives CDR1 SEHNR, CDR2 FQNEAQ (reference sequence). The CDR3 protein is CASSLGSNRQAYEQYF. DNA for the CDR3: TGTGCCAGCAGCTTAGGGTCGAACAGGCAGGCCTACGAGCAGTACTTC.

The CDR3 DNA reads TGCGCCAGCAGCGCGGGAAGGACAGGGCAAAGCACAGATACGCAGTATTTT. It encodes CASSAGRTGQSTDTQYF. The chain combines TRBV5-1 with TRBJ2-3, with TRBD1 identical over 8 bases. This CDR3 is 17 amino acids long. Germline V gene data show CDR1 as SGHRS and CDR2 as YFSETQ. Germline trimming cut 4 bases from V and 0 bases from J; bases unmatched to any gene: 10.

The chain combines TRBV28 with TRBJ1-2; D ambiguous. This CDR3 comprises 16 residues. Trimming left V 6 bases short and J 2 bases short, with 19 bases between. Germline assignment: CDR1 MDHEN and CDR2 SYDVKM. DNA of the CDR3: TGTGCCAGCAGCCGCAGGTGGCGGGTTACAAACTATGGCTACACCTTC. Translating it yields CASSRRWRVTNYGYTF.

The rearrangement uses TRBV5-4 and TRBJ2-3; TRBD2 agrees at 8 bases. This CDR3 has 13 residues. The germline CDR1 and CDR2 sequences are SGHNT and YYREEE (reference sequence). The V and J ends lost 2 bases and 5 bases, in that order; junction bases with no gene match: 1. CDR3 loop: CASSLAGEDTQYF. CDR3 sequence (DNA): TGTGCCAGCAGCTTAGCGGGGGAAGATACGCAGTATTTT.

The chain joins TRBV5-1 to TRBJ1-1; D not certain. Trimming pared 2 bases from V and 4 bases from J, leaving 18 bases between. Germline V gives CDR1 SGHRS, CDR2 YFSETQ. The CDR3 covers 16 residues. DNA for the CDR3: TGCGCCAGCAGCTTTATGGCCTCGGCCCTGGGCACTGAAGCTTTCTTT. Translating it yields CASSFMASALGTEAFF.

J is TRBJ1-1 and V is TRBV7-2, with D hard to call. This CDR3 contains 13 residues. Germline assignment: CDR1 SGHTA and CDR2 FQGNSA. Trimming removed 1 base from V and 3 bases from J, with 6 bases in between. CDR3 residues: CASSLDSYTEAFF. Here the CDR3 DNA reads TGTGCCAGCAGCTTAGACAGCTACACTGAAGCTTTCTTT.